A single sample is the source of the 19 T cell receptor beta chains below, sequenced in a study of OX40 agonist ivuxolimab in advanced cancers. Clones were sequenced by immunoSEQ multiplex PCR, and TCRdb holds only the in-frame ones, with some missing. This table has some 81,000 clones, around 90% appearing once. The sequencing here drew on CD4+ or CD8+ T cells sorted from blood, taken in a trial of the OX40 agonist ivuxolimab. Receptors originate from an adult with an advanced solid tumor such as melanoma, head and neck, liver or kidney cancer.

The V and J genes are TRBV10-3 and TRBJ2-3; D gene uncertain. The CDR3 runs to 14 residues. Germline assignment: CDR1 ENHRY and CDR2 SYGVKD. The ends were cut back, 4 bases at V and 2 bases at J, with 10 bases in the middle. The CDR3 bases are TGTGCCATCAGTGTCGAAGACACCACAGATACGCAGTATTTT. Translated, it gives CAISVEDTTDTQYF.

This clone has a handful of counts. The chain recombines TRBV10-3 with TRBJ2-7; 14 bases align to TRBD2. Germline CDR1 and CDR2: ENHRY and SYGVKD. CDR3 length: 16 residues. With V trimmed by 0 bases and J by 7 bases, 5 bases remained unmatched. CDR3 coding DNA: TGTGCCATCAGTGAGTCGGGACTAGCGGGGGCGGGAGAGCAGTACTTC. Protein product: CAISESGLAGAGEQYF.

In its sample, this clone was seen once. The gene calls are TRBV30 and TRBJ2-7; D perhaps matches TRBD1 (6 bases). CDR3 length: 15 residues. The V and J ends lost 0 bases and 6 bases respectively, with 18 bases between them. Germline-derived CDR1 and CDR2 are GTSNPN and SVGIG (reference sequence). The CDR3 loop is CAWSVGGPKTGEQYF. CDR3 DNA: TGTGCCTGGAGTGTCGGAGGACCTAAGACAGGCGAGCAGTACTTC.

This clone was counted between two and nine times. The CDR3, as DNA: TGTGCCAGCAGCGTAGATTCGGGGGCTGAAGCTTTCTTT. Amino acid sequence: CASSVDSGAEAFF. The chain combines TRBV9 with TRBJ1-1, with D perhaps matching TRBD1 (5 bases). The CDR3 spans 13 residues. From germline, CDR1 is SGDLS and CDR2 YYNGEE. Trimming cost V 0 bases and J 6 bases, with 9 bases left between them.

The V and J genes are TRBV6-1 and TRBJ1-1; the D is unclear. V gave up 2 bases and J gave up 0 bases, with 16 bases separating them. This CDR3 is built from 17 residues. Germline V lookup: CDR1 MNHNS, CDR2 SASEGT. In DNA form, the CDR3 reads TGTGCCAGCAGTGAAAGGTCGATGGGCAGGATGAACACTGAAGCTTTCTTT. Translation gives CASSERSMGRMNTEAFF.

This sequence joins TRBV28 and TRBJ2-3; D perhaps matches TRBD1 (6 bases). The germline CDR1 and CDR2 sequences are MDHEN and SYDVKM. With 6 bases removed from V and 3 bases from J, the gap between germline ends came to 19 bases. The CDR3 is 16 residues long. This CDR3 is CASSPVGAIKTDTQYF. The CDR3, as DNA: TGTGCCAGCAGCCCCGTGGGGGCCATAAAAACAGATACGCAGTATTTT.

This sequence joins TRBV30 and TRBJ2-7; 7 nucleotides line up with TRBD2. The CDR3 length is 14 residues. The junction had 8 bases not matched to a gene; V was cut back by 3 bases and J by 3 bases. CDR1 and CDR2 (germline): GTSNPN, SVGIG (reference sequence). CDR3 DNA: TGTGCCTGGAGAGGTAGCGGGCGCCGCTACGAGCAGTACTTC. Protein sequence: CAWRGSGRRYEQYF. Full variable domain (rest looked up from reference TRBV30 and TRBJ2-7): SQTIHQWPATLVQPVGSPLSLECTVEGTSNPNLYWYRQAAGRGLQLLFYSVGIGQISSEVPQNLSASRPQDRQFILSSKKLLLSDSGFYLCAWRGSGRRYEQYFGPGTRLTVT.

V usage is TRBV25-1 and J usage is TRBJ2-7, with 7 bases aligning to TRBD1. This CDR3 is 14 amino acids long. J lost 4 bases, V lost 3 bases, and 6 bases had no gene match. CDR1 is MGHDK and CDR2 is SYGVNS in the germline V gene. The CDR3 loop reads CASSDRGFYYEQYF. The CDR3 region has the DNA TGTGCCAGCAGTGACAGGGGGTTTTATTACGAGCAGTACTTC.

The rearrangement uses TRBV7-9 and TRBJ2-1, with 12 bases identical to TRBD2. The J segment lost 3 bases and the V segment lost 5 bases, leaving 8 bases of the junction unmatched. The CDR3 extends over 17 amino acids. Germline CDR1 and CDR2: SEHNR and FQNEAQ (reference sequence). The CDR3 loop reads CASSPSTSGGFYNEQFF. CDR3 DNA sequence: TGTGCCAGCAGCCCATCGACTAGCGGGGGATTCTACAATGAGCAGTTCTTC.

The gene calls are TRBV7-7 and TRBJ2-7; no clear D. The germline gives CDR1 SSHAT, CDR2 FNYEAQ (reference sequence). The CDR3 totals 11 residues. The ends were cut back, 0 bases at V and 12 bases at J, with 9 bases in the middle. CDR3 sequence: CASSLAQDPYF. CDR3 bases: TGTGCCAGCAGCTTAGCTCAGGACCCGTACTTC.

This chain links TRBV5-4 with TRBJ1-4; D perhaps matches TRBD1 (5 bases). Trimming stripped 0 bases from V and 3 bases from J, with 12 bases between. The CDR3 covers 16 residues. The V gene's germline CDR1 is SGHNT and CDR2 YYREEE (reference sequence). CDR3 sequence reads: CASSLVGLGANEKLFF. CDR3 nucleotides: TGTGCCAGCAGCTTGGTTGGACTGGGGGCTAATGAAAAACTGTTTTTT.

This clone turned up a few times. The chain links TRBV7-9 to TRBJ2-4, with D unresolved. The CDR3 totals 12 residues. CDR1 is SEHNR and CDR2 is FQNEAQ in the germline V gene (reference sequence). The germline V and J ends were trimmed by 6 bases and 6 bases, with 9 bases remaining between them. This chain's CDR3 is CASRYMANIQYF. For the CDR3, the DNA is TGTGCCAGCAGGTACATGGCAAACATTCAGTACTTC.

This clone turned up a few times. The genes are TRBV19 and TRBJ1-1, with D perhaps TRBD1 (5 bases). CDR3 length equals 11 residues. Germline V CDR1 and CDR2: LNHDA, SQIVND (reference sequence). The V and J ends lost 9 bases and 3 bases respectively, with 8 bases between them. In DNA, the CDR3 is TGTGCCAGCAGGGTGTACACTGAAGCTTTCTTT. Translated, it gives CASRVYTEAFF.

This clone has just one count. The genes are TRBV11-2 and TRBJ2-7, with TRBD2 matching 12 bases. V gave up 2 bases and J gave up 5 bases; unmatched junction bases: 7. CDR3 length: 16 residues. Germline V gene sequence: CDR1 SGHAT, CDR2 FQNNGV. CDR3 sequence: CASSLRAASGRDEQYF. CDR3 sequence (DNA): TGTGCCAGCAGCTTACGCGCGGCTAGCGGGAGGGACGAGCAGTACTTC.

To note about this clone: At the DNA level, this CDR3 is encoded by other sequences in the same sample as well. CDR3: CASSPQGNSNQPQHF. The CDR3 DNA reads TGTGCCAGTAGTCCTCAGGGAAATAGCAATCAGCCCCAGCATTTT. This chain joins TRBV19 and TRBJ1-5; possibly TRBD1 for D (5 bases). This CDR3 region has 15 residues. CDR1 LNHDA and CDR2 SQIVND come from the germline V gene (reference sequence). The V end lost 5 bases, the J end lost 0 bases, and 11 bases lay between the germline ends.

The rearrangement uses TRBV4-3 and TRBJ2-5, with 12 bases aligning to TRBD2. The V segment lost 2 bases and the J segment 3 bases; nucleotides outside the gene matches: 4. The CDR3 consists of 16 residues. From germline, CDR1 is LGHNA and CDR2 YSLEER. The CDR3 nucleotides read TGCGCCAGCAGCCAAAGACTAGCGGGAGAGAAAGAGACCCAGTACTTC. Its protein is CASSQRLAGEKETQYF.

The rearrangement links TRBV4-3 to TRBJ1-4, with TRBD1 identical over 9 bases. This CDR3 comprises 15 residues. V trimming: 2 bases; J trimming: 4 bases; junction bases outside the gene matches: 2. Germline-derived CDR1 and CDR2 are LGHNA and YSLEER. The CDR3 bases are TGCGCCAGCAGCCAAAAGACAGGGGGTAATGAAAAACTGTTTTTT. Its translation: CASSQKTGGNEKLFF.

The CDR3 reads CAILVAYSNQPQHF. The CDR3 DNA reads TGCGCCATCCTTGTAGCGTATAGCAATCAGCCCCAGCATTTT. This chain uses TRBV10-1 with TRBJ1-5; D unclear. V was pared by 10 bases and J by 0 bases, with 13 bases between. The CDR3 sequence is 14 residues long. The germline CDR1 and CDR2 sequences are WNHNN and SYGVQD (reference sequence).

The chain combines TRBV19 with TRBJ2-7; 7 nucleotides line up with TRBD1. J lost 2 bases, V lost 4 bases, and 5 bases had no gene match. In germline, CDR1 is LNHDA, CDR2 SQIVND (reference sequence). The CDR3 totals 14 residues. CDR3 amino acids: CASSTTGDAYEQYF. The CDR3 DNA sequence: TGTGCCAGTAGTACTACAGGGGATGCCTACGAGCAGTACTTC.